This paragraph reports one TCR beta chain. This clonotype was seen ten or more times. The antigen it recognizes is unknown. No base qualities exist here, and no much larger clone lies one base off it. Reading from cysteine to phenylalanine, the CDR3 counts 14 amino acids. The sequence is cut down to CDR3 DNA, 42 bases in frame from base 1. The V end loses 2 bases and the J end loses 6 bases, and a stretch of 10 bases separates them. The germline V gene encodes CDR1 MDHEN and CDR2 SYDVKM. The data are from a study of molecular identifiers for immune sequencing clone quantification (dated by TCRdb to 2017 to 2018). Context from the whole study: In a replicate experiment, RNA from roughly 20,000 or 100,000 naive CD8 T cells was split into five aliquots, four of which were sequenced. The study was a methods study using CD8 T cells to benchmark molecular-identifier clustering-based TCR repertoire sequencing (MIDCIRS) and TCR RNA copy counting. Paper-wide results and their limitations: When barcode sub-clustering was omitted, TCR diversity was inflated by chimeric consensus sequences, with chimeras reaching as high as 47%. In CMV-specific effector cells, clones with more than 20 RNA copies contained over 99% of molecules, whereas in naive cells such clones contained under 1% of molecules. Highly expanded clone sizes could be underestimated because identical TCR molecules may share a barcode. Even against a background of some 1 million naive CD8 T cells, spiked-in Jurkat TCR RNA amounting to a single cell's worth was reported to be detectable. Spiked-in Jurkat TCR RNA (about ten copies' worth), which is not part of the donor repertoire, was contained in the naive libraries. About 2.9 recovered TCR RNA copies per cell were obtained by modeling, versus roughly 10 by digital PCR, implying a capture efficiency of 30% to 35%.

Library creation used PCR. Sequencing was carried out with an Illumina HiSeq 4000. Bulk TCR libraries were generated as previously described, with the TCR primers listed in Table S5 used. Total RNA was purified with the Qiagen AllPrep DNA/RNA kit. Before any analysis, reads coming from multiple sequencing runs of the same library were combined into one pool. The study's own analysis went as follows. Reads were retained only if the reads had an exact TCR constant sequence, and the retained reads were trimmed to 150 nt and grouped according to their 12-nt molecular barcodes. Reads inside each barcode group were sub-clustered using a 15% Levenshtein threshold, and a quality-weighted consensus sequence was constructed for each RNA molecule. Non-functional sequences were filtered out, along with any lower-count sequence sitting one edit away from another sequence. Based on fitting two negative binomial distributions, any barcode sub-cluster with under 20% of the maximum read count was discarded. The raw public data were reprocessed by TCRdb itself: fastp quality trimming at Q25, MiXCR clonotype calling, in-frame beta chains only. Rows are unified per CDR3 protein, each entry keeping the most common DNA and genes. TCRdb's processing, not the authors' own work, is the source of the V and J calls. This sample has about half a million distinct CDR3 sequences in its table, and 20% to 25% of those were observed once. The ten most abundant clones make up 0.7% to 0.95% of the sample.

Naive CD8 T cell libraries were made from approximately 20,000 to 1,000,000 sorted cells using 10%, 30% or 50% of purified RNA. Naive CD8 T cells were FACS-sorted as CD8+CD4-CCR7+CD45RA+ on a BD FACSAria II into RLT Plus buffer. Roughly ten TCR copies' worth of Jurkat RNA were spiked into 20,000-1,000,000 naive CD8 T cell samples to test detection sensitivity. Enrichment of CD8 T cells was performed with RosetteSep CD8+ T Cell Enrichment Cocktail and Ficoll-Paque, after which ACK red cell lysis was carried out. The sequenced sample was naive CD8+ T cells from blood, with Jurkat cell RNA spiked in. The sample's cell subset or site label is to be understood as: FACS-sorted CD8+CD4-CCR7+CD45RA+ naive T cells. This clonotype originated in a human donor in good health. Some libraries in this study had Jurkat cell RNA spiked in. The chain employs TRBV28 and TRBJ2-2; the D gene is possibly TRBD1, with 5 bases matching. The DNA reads TGTGCCAGCAGTTTAAAAGGGGTGGCCGGGGAGCTGTTTTTT. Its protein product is CASSLKGVAGELFF.